These 29 T cell receptor beta chains came from one sample sequenced in a study of blood T cell repertoires in COVID-19. Some clones are missing from TCRdb's copy, which holds only in-frame ones; the method was immunoSEQ multiplex PCR. The sample lists roughly 160,000 clones, around 80% seen once, with roughly 13% in the top ten. The sample comprised PBMCs or T cells enriched from blood (not recorded which). These receptors originate from a woman aged 60-75 years who had recovered from COVID-19.

The chain carries TRBV5-1 and TRBJ1-6, with 9 nucleotides matching TRBD1. The junction had 7 bases not matched to a gene; V was cut back by 3 bases and J by 0 bases. Germline V lookup: CDR1 SGHRS, CDR2 YFSETQ. This CDR3 contains 18 residues. The chain's CDR3 is CASSWGQGKSSYNSPLHF. As DNA, the CDR3 is TGCGCCAGCAGCTGGGGACAGGGCAAAAGCTCCTATAATTCACCCCTCCACTTT.

The chain has TRBV11-2 and TRBJ2-7; D remains unclear. Germline CDR1 reads SGHAT; CDR2 reads FQNNGV. This CDR3 contains 13 residues. V dropped 6 bases and J dropped 3 bases, with 12 bases sitting between them. The CDR3 region has the DNA TGTGCCAGCAGTTTTGGCAGGAACTACGAGCAGTACTTC. Residues: CASSFGRNYEQYF.

This clone was picked up a small number of times. V usage is TRBV5-1 and J usage is TRBJ1-1, with TRBD1 matching 11 bases. CDR3 length equals 15 residues. J was trimmed by 4 bases and V by 3 bases; bases with no gene match: 5. Germline-derived CDR1 and CDR2 are SGHRS and YFSETQ. The CDR3 coding sequence is TGCGCCAGCAGCTCCTCCGGGACAGGGGGCACTGAAGCTTTCTTT. Translated, it gives CASSSSGTGGTEAFF.

The chain links TRBV18 to TRBJ1-1; 8 nucleotides match TRBD1. The CDR3 runs to 16 residues. V was pared by 5 bases and J by 0 bases, with 8 bases of the junction left unmatched. Germline CDR1 reads KGHSH; CDR2 reads LQKENI. Here the CDR3 reads CASSITGGGMNTEAFF. Written as DNA, the CDR3 is TGTGCCAGCTCAATCACAGGGGGAGGTATGAACACTGAAGCTTTCTTT.

The chain is built from TRBV7-3 and TRBJ2-5; 11 bases align to TRBD2. The length of the CDR3 is 16 residues. V shed 3 bases and J 2 bases; nucleotides not matched to a gene: 5. The germline CDR1 and CDR2 sequences are SGHTA and FQGTGA. In nucleotides, the CDR3 is TGTGCCAGCAGCTTGGGACTAGCGGACCGTCAAGAGACCCAGTACTTC. Residues: CASSLGLADRQETQYF.

This clone came up a few times. The chain carries TRBV7-8 and TRBJ1-1; TRBD1 aligns across 7 bases. The CDR3 runs to 15 residues. Germline V gene sequence: CDR1 SGHVS, CDR2 FQNEAQ. With 8 bases clipped from V and 0 bases from J, the junction kept 9 bases outside the gene matches. The CDR3 DNA is TGTGCCAGCGCCCGGGGCAGGGGGTTGAACACTGAAGCTTTCTTT. This translates into CASARGRGLNTEAFF.

This clone was seen more than once but under ten times. The chain carries TRBV19 and TRBJ2-1; 11 nucleotides match TRBD2. Germline-derived CDR1 and CDR2 are LNHDA and SQIVND (reference sequence). J gave up 0 bases and V 2 bases, and 9 bases lay outside the gene matches. The CDR3 totals 19 residues. In DNA, the CDR3 is TGTGCCAGTAGTATACCGACTAGCGGGGCTTCGAGCTCCTACAATGAGCAGTTCTTC. As protein: CASSIPTSGASSSYNEQFF.

The chain recombines TRBV19 with TRBJ2-5, with D unclear. CDR1 and CDR2 (germline): LNHDA, SQIVND (reference sequence). The ends were cut back, 3 bases at V and 2 bases at J, with 10 bases in the middle. The CDR3 covers 14 residues. CDR3 protein: CASSITPSQETQYF. The CDR3 nucleotides read TGTGCCAGTAGTATCACCCCGAGTCAAGAGACCCAGTACTTC.

The V call is TRBV6-4, the J call TRBJ1-2; the D is unclear. Per the germline V gene, CDR1 is MRHNA and CDR2 is SNTAGT. The CDR3 contains 11 residues. Between the trimmed V and J ends, which lost 2 bases and 8 bases, there was a span of 6 bases. The CDR3 region has the DNA TGTGCCAGCAGTGACGGAGTGGGCTACACCTTC. Translated: CASSDGVGYTF.

The V call is TRBV24-1, the J call TRBJ2-3; 7 positions agree with TRBD1. Looked up from germline, CDR1 is KGHDR and CDR2 is SFDVKD. This CDR3 spans 14 amino acids. The junction had 5 bases not matched to a gene; V was cut back by 6 bases and J by 3 bases. The CDR3 DNA sequence: TGTGCCACCAGTAAAACAGGGGCTACAGATACGCAGTATTTT. Encoded protein: CATSKTGATDTQYF.

The genes are TRBV7-3 and TRBJ2-5; perhaps TRBD1 as D (6 bases). This CDR3 has 13 amino acids. The germline V gene encodes CDR1 SGHTA and CDR2 FQGTGA. With 0 bases removed from V and 6 bases from J, the gap between germline ends came to 8 bases. This CDR3 is CASSLTWGQTQYF. CDR3 coding DNA: TGTGCCAGCAGCTTAACGTGGGGGCAGACCCAGTACTTC. Filled out from reference TRBV7-3 and TRBJ2-5, the complete variable domain reads GAGVSQTPSNKVTEKGKYVELRCDPISGHTALYWYRQSLGQGPEFLIYFQGTGAADDSGLPNDRFFAVRPEGSVSTLKIQRTERGDSAVYLCASSLTWGQTQYFGPGTRLLVL.

This clone showed up just once. Other DNA variants within this sample encode the same CDR3. The CDR3 DNA follows: TGTGCCTGGAGTAGCTCCCAAGAGACCCAGTACTTC. Translation gives CAWSSSQETQYF. This chain joins TRBV30 and TRBJ2-5; D ambiguous. V was trimmed by 2 bases and J by 1 base, leaving 5 bases between them. The germline CDR1 and CDR2 sequences are GTSNPN and SVGIG (reference sequence). The CDR3 runs 12 residues.

CDR3 sequence reads: CASSEIWPQGNTEAFF. As DNA, the CDR3 is TGTGCCAGCAGTGAAATTTGGCCCCAGGGAAACACTGAAGCTTTCTTT. This sequence joins TRBV2 and TRBJ1-1; tentatively, D is TRBD1 (5 bases). Between the trimmed V and J ends, which lost 2 bases and 2 bases, there was a span of 15 bases. This CDR3 has 16 amino acids. Germline V gene lookup returns CDR1 SNHLY and CDR2 FYNNEI.

The chain is built from TRBV7-2 and TRBJ1-5, with 7 bases lining up with TRBD1. Per the germline V gene, CDR1 is SGHTA and CDR2 is FQGNSA. J was trimmed by 4 bases and V by 5 bases; bases with no gene match: 5. This CDR3 is built from 14 residues. CDR3 amino acids: CASSLGQRNQPQHF. The CDR3, as DNA: TGTGCCAGCAGCCTGGGACAGAGGAATCAGCCCCAGCATTTT.

The V call is TRBV11-2, the J call TRBJ1-1; D might be TRBD1 (5 bases). This CDR3 is 17 amino acids long. The V and J ends lost 6 bases and 0 bases respectively, with 20 bases between them. Looked up from germline, CDR1 is SGHAT and CDR2 is FQNNGV. The DNA for the CDR3 is TGTGCCAGCAGACATAGTGTGCGACAGTTCATGAACACTGAAGCTTTCTTT. Translated: CASRHSVRQFMNTEAFF.

The rearrangement links TRBV5-1 to TRBJ2-1; 9 positions match TRBD2. The CDR3 extends over 16 amino acids. CDR1 and CDR2 from the germline V gene are SGHRS and YFSETQ. After removal of 1 base from V and 3 bases from J, the junction contained 5 bases not matched to a gene. CDR3 amino acids: CASSLRLADIYNEQFF. As DNA, the CDR3 is TGCGCCAGCAGCTTGCGACTAGCGGACATCTACAATGAGCAGTTCTTC.

V gene TRBV14 combines with J gene TRBJ2-6; no clear D. This CDR3 is built from 14 residues. The V and J ends lost 3 bases and 0 bases respectively, with 3 bases between them. CDR1 is SGHDN, CDR2 FVKESK, per germline. CDR3 DNA: TGTGCCAGCAGCCACTACTCTGGGGCCAACGTCCTGACTTTC. This gives the protein CASSHYSGANVLTF. Combining the CDR3 with reference TRBV14 and TRBJ2-6 gives the whole variable domain EAGVTQFPSHSVIEKGQTVTLRCDPISGHDNLYWYRRVMGKEIKFLLHFVKESKQDESGMPNNRFLAERTGGTYSTLKVQPAELEDSGVYFCASSHYSGANVLTFGAGSRLTVL.

The V gene is TRBV27, the J gene TRBJ2-5; 8 bases fit TRBD2. This CDR3 comprises 14 residues. The trim removed 4 bases at V and 6 bases at J, leaving 7 bases unmatched. Germline values: CDR1 MNHEY, CDR2 SMNVEV (reference sequence). The CDR3 bases are TGTGCCAGCAGTTCCGGCGGGGGGCCGAAGACCCAGTACTTC. It codes for CASSSGGGPKTQYF.

V usage is TRBV3-1 (or the pseudogene TRBV3-2) and J usage is TRBJ2-5, with D perhaps TRBD2 (5 bases). V was shortened by 1 base and J by 4 bases, with 28 bases between the two germline ends. Germline CDR1 reads LGHDT; CDR2 reads YNNKEL (reference sequence). The CDR3 loop spans 20 amino acids. This CDR3 reads CASSQAGVGWSRVNVETQYF. Here the CDR3 DNA reads TGTGCCAGCAGCCAAGCTGGCGTGGGGTGGTCGCGGGTTAACGTAGAGACCCAGTACTTC.

This clone was observed a single time. The chain carries TRBV19 and TRBJ2-2; TRBD2 might be the D (6 bases). Looked up from germline, CDR1 is LNHDA and CDR2 is SQIVND (reference sequence). This CDR3 contains 18 residues. Deletions cut 6 bases from V and 1 base from J, with 21 bases between. This CDR3 reads CASRPWRGGSLNTGELFF. The CDR3 DNA follows: TGTGCCAGTAGACCCTGGAGGGGTGGTAGCTTGAACACCGGGGAGCTGTTTTTT.

This chain links TRBV5-4 with TRBJ1-2; the D gene is possibly TRBD1 (6 bases). The CDR3 sequence is 12 residues long. Trimming took off 7 bases at V and 2 bases at J, with 9 bases between the two ends. Germline CDR1 reads SGHNT; CDR2 reads YYREEE (reference sequence). The CDR3 DNA is TGTGCCAGCTCGACAGGAAACTATGGCTACACCTTC. Amino acids: CASSTGNYGYTF.

The gene calls are TRBV5-1 and TRBJ2-5, with TRBD1 as a possible D gene (6 bases). Germline CDR1 and CDR2: SGHRS and YFSETQ. CDR3 length equals 15 residues. V was shortened by 2 bases and J by 5 bases, with 16 bases between the two germline ends. CDR3 nucleotides: TGCGCCAGCAGCTTAGGGACAACTGGTGGGGAGACCCAGTACTTC. This gives the protein CASSLGTTGGETQYF.

The rearrangement joins TRBV3-1 (or the pseudogene TRBV3-2) to TRBJ2-3; D uncertain. The CDR3 extends over 16 amino acids. Germline CDR1 and CDR2: LGHDT and YNNKEL (reference sequence). V was trimmed by 0 bases and J by 6 bases, leaving 16 bases between them. This CDR3 reads CASSQDSSPGSDTQYF. The CDR3 DNA follows: TGTGCCAGCAGCCAAGATTCGAGTCCGGGTTCGGATACGCAGTATTTT.

V is TRBV24-1 and J is TRBJ2-7, with TRBD1 identical over 9 bases. V shed 3 bases and J 5 bases; nucleotides not matched to a gene: 10. The CDR3 has 16 residues. Per the germline V gene, CDR1 is KGHDR and CDR2 is SFDVKD. The CDR3 loop is CATSDAGTGTYHEQYF. The CDR3 nucleotides are TGTGCCACCAGTGATGCTGGGACAGGGACATATCACGAGCAGTACTTC.

The chain recombines TRBV6-5 with TRBJ1-4; 9 nucleotides match TRBD1. Per the germline V gene, CDR1 is MNHEY and CDR2 is SVGAGI. Germline trimming cut 7 bases from V and 6 bases from J; bases unmatched to any gene: 9. The CDR3 extends over 15 amino acids. The CDR3 DNA reads as TGTGCCAGCAACCTAGGGACAGGGAGAGATGAAAAACTGTTTTTT. Protein product: CASNLGTGRDEKLFF.

This chain connects TRBV7-2 to TRBJ2-6; 8 bases line up with TRBD1. Trimming cost V 2 bases and J 4 bases; bases outside gene matches: 10. The germline V gene encodes CDR1 SGHTA and CDR2 FQGNSA. The CDR3 contains 18 residues. The CDR3 is CASSLSGQGLWGANVLTF. In DNA, the CDR3 is TGTGCCAGCAGCTTATCTGGACAGGGCCTGTGGGGGGCCAACGTCCTGACTTTC.

This rearrangement joins TRBV5-5 to TRBJ2-2, with TRBD2 as a possible D gene (6 bases). The length of the CDR3 is 16 residues. The V gene's germline CDR1 is SGHKS and CDR2 YYEKEE (reference sequence). V lost 3 bases and J lost 1, with 13 bases in between. The DNA for the CDR3 is TGTGCCAGCAGCTCCTCACGGGACTTGAACACCGGGGAGCTGTTTTTT. This sequence encodes CASSSSRDLNTGELFF. The full variable domain, rest sourced from reference TRBV5-5 and TRBJ2-2, is DAGVTQSPTHLIKTRGQQVTLRCSPISGHKSVSWYQQVLGQGPQFIFQYYEKEERGRGNFPDRFSARQFPNYSSELNVNALLLGDSALYLCASSSSRDLNTGELFFGEGSRLTVL.

The gene calls are TRBV12-3 or TRBV12-4 and TRBJ1-2; possible D gene TRBD1, 6 bases. V was trimmed by 7 bases and J by 5 bases, leaving 14 bases between them. This CDR3 is built from 13 residues. This CDR3 reads CASTQDRLYGYTF. Here the CDR3 DNA reads TGTGCCAGCACCCAGGACAGACTGTATGGCTACACCTTC.

V gene TRBV5-1 combines with J gene TRBJ2-1; a possible D gene is TRBD1 (5 bases). The CDR3 contains 14 residues. V was cut by 0 bases and J by 3 bases, with 7 bases left in between. From germline, CDR1 is SGHRS and CDR2 YFSETQ. The CDR3 sequence is CASSLADSYNEQFF. As DNA, the CDR3 is TGCGCCAGCAGCTTGGCCGACAGCTACAATGAGCAGTTCTTC.